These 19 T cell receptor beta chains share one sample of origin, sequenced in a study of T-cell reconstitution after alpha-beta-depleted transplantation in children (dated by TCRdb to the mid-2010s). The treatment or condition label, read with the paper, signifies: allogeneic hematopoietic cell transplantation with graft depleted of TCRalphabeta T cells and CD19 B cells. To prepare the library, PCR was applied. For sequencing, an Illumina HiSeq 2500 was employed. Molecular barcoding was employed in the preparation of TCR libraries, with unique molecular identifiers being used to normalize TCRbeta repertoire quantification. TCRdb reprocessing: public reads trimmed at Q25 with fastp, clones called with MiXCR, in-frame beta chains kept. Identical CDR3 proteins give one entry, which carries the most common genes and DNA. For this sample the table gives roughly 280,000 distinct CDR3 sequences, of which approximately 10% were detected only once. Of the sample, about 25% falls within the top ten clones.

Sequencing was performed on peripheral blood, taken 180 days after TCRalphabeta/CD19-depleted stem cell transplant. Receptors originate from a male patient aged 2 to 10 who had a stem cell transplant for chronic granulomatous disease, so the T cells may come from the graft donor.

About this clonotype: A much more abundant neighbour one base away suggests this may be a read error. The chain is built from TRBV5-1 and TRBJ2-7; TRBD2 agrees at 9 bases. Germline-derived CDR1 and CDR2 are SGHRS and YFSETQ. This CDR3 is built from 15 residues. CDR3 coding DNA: TGCGCCAGCAGCCAGGCGGTAGCGGGGGCCCGGGAGCCGTACTTC. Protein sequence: CASSQAVAGAREPYF.

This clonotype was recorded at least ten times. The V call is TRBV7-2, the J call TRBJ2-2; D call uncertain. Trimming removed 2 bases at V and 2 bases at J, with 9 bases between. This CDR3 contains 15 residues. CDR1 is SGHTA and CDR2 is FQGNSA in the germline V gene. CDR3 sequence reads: CASSLKIANTGELFF. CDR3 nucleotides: TGTGCCAGCAGCTTAAAGATCGCAAACACCGGGGAGCTGTTTTTT.

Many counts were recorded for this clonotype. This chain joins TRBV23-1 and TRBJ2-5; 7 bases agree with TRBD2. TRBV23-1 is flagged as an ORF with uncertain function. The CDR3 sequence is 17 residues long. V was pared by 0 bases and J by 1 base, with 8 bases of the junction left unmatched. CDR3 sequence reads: CASSQSGQGGVQETQYF. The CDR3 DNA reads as TGCGCCAGCAGTCAATCGGGTCAGGGAGGGGTCCAAGAGACCCAGTACTTC.

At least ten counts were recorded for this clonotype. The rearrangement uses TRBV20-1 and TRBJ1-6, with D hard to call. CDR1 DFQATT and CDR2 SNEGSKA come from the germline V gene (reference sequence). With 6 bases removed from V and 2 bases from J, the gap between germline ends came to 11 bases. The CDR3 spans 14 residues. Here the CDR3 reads CSATAGTYNSPLHF. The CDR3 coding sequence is TGCAGTGCCACGGCGGGGACCTATAATTCACCCCTCCACTTT.

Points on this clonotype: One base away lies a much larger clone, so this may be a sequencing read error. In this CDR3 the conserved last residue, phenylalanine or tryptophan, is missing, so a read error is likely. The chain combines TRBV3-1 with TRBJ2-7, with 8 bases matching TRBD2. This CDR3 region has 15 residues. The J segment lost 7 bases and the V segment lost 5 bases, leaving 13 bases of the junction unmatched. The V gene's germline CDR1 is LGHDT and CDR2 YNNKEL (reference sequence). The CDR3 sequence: CASSFFPAGAHEQYS. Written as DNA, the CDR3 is TGTGCCAGCAGCTTTTTCCCAGCGGGAGCTCATGAGCAGTACTCC.

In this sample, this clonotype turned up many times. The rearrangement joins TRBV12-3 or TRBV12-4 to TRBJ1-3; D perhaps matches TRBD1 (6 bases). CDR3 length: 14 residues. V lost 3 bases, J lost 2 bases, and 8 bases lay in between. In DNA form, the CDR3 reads TGTGCCAGCAGTTTGGCAGGGGCTGGAAACACCATATATTTT. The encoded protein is CASSLAGAGNTIYF.

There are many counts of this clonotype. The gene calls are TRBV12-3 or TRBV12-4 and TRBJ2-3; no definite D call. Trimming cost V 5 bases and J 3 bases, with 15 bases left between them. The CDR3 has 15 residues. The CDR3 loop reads CASSTPSLPTDTQYF. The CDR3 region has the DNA TGTGCCAGCAGTACCCCCTCACTCCCTACAGATACGCAGTATTTT.

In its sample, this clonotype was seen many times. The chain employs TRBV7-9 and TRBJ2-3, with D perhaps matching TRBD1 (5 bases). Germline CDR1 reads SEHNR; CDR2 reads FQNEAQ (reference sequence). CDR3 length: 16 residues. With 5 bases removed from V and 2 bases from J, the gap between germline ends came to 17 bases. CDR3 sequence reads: CASSATGTKITDTQYF. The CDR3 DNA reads TGTGCCAGCAGCGCAACAGGAACGAAGATCACAGATACGCAGTATTTT.

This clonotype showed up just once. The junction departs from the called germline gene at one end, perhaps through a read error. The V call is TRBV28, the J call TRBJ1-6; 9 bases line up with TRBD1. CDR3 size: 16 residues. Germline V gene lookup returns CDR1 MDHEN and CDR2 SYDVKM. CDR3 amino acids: CASRPGQGTYNSPLYF. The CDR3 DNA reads TGTGCCAGCAGACCGGGACAGGGAACCTATAATTCACCCCTCTACTTT. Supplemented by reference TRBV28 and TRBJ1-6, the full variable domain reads DVKVTQSSRYLVKRTGEKVFLECVQDMDHENMFWYRQDPGLGLRLIYFSYDVKMKEKGDIPEGYSVSREKKERFSLILESASTNQTSMYLCASRPGQGTYNSPLYFGNGTRLTVT.

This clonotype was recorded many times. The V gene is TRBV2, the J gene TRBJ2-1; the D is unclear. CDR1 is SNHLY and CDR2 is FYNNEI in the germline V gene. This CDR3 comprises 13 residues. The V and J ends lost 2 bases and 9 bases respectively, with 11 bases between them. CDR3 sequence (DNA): TGTGCCAGCAGTGAAAGTGACATCAGTGAGCAGTTCTTC. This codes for CASSESDISEQFF. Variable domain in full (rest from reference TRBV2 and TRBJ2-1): EPEVTQTPSHQVTQMGQEVILRCVPISNHLYFYWYRQILGQKVEFLVSFYNNEISEKSEIFDDQFSVERPDGSNFTLKIRSTKLEDSAMYFCASSESDISEQFFGPGTRLTVL.

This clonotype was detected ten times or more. For the CDR3, the DNA is TGTGCCAGCAGCCAAGAATCGTCAGTTCCGCAGAATACGCAGTATTTT. It translates to CASSQESSVPQNTQYF. J is TRBJ2-3 and V is TRBV4-2; D gene ambiguous. The CDR3 extends over 16 amino acids. Trimming shortened V by 0 bases and J by 7 bases, and 17 bases separated the two germline ends. Germline V lookup: CDR1 LGHNA, CDR2 YNFKEQ.

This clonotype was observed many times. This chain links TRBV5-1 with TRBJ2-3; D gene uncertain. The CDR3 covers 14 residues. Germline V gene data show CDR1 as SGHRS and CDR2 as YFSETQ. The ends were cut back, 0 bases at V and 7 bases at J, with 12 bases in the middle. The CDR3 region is CASSLGERPYTQYF. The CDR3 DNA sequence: TGCGCCAGCAGCTTGGGGGAACGGCCTTATACGCAGTATTTT.

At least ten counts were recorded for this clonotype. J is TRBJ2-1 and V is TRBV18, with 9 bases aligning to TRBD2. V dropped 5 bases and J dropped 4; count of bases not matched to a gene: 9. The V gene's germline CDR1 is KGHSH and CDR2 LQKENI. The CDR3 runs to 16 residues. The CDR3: CASSTKAGGSYNEQFF. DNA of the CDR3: TGTGCCAGCTCAACGAAAGCGGGGGGATCTTACAATGAGCAGTTCTTC.

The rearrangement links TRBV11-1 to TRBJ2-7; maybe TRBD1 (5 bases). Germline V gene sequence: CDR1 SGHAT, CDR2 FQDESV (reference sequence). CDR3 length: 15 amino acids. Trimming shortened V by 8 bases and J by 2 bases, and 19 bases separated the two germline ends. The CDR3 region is CASARAASNPYEQYF. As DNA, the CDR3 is TGTGCCAGCGCCAGGGCAGCGTCCAATCCCTACGAGCAGTACTTC. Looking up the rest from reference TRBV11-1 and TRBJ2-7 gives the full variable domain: EAEVAQSPRYKITEKSQAVAFWCDPISGHATLYWYRQILGQGPELLVQFQDESVVDDSQLPKDRFSAERLKGVDSTLKIQPAELGDSAMYLCASARAASNPYEQYFGPGTRLTVT.

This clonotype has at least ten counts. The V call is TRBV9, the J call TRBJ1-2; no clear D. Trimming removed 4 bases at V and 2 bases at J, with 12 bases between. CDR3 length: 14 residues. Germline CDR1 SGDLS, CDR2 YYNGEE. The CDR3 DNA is TGTGCCAGCAGCACCCAGCAGGTGAACTATGGCTACACCTTC. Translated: CASSTQQVNYGYTF. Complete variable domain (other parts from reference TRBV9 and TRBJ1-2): DSGVTQTPKHLITATGQRVTLRCSPRSGDLSVYWYQQSLDQGLQFLIQYYNGEERAKGNILERFSAQQFPDLHSELNLSSLELGDSALYFCASSTQQVNYGYTFGSGTRLTVV.

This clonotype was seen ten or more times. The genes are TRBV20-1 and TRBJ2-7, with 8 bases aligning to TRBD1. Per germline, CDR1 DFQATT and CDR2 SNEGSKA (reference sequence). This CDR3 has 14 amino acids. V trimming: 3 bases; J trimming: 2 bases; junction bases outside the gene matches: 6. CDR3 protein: CSARVGQAPYEQYF. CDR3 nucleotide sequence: TGCAGTGCTAGGGTGGGACAGGCCCCCTACGAGCAGTACTTC.

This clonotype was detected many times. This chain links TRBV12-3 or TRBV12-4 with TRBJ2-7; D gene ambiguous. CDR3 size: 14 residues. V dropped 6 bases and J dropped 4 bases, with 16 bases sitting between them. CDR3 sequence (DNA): TGTGCCAGCAGCCCGTGGCAGGATTCTTACGAGCAGTACTTC. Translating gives CASSPWQDSYEQYF.

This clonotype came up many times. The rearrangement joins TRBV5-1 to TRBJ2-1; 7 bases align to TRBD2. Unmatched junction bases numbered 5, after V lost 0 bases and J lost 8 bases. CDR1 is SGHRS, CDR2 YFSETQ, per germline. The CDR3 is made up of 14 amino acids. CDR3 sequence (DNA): TGCGCCAGCAGCTTGGGCAGGGAGGGCGATGAGCAGTTCTTC. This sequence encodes CASSLGREGDEQFF.

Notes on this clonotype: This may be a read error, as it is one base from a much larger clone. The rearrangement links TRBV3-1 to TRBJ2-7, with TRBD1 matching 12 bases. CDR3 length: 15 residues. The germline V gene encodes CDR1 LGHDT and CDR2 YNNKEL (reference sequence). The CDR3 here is CASSRTGTGGNELYF. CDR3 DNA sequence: TGTGCCAGCAGCCGGACCGGGACAGGGGGCAACGAGCTGTACTTC.